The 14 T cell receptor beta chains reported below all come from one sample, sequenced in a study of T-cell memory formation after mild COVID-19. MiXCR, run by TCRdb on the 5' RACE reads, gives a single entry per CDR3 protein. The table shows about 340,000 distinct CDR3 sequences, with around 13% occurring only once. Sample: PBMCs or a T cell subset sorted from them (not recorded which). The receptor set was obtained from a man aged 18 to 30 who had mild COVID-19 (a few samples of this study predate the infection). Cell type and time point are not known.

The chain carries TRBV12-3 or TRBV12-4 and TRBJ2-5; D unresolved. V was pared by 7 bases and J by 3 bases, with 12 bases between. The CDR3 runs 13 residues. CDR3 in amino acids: CASTDAWEETQYF. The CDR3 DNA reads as TGTGCCAGCACCGACGCCTGGGAAGAGACCCAGTACTTC.

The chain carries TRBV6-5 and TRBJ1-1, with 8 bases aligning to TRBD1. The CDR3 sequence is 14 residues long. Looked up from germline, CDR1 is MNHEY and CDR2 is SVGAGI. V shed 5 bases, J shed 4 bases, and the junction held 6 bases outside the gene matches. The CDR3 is CASSTDRAGTEAFF. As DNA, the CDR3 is TGTGCCAGCAGTACGGACAGGGCTGGCACTGAAGCTTTCTTT.

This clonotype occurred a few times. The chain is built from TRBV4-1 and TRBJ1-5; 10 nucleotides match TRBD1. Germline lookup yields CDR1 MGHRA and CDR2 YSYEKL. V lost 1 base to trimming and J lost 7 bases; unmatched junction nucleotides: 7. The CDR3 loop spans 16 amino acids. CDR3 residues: CASSQAPGTGVQPQHF. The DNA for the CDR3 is TGCGCCAGCAGCCAAGCCCCCGGGACAGGGGTGCAGCCCCAGCATTTT.

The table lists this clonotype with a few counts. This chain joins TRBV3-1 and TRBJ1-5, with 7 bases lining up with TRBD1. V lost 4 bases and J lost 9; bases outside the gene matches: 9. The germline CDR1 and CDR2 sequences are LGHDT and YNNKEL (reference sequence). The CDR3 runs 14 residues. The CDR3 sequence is CASSPGTAEWPQHF. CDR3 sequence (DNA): TGTGCCAGCAGCCCCGGGACAGCCGAATGGCCCCAGCATTTT.

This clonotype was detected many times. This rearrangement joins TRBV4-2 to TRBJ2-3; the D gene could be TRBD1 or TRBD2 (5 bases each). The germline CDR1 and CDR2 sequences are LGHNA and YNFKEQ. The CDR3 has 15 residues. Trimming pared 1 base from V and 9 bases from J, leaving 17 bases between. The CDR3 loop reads CASSQVEQGEGTQYF. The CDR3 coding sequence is TGTGCCAGCAGCCAAGTTGAGCAGGGAGAAGGCACGCAGTATTTT.

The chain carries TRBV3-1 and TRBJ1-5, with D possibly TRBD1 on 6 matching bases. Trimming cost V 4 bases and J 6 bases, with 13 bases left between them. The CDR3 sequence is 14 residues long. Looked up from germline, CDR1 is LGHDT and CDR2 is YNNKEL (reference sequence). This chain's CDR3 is CASSPQGFSQPQHF. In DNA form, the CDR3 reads TGTGCCAGCAGCCCACAGGGTTTCAGTCAGCCCCAGCATTTT.

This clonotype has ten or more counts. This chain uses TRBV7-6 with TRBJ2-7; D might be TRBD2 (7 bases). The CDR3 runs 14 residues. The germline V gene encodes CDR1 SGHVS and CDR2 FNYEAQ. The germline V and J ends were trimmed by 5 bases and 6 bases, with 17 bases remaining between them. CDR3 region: CASSPKPGEGEQYV. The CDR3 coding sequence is TGTGCCAGCAGCCCGAAACCAGGGGAGGGCGAGCAGTACGTC.

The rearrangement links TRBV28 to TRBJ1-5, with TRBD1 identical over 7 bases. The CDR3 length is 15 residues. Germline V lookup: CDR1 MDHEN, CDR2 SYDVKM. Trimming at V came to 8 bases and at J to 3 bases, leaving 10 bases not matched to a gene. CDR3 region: CASRDSGQNNQPQHF. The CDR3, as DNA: TGTGCCAGCCGAGACTCGGGACAGAACAATCAGCCCCAGCATTTT.

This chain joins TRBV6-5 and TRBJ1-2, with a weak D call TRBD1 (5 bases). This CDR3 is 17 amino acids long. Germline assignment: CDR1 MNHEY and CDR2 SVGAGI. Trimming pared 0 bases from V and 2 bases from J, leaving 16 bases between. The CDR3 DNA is TGTGCCAGCAGTTACTCAGGGGCTGAAGGGGCCAACTATGGCTACACCTTC. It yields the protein CASSYSGAEGANYGYTF.

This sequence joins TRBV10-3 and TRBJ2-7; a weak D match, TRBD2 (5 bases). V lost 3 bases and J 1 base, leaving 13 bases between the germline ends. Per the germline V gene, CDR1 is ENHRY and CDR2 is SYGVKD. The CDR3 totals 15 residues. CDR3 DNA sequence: TGTGCCATCAGTGATCCCAGGACGGGATCCTACGAGCAGTACGTC. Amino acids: CAISDPRTGSYEQYV.

DNA of the CDR3: TGTGCCAGCAGTCTTCTCCCAGGGGTTGAGGATGGCTACACCTTC. This codes for CASSLLPGVEDGYTF. This sequence joins TRBV7-9 and TRBJ1-2; perhaps TRBD1 as D (6 bases). Trimming removed 6 bases from V and 6 bases from J, with 20 bases in between. Germline loops: CDR1 SEHNR, CDR2 FQNEAQ (reference sequence). The CDR3 spans 15 residues. Drawing the rest from reference TRBV7-9 and TRBJ1-2, the complete variable domain is DTGVSQNPRHKITKRGQNVTFRCDPISEHNRLYWYRQTLGQGPEFLTYFQNEAQLEKSRLLSDRFSAERPKGSFSTLEIQRTEQGDSAMYLCASSLLPGVEDGYTFGSGTRLTVV.

This chain's CDR3 is CASSNRATYEQYF. CDR3 coding DNA: TGTGCCAGCAGCAACCGGGCCACCTACGAGCAGTACTTC. The chain has TRBV7-8 and TRBJ2-7; D call uncertain. The CDR3 loop spans 13 amino acids. The V end lost 5 bases, the J end lost 2 bases, and 10 bases lay between the germline ends. Germline V gives CDR1 SGHVS, CDR2 FQNEAQ.

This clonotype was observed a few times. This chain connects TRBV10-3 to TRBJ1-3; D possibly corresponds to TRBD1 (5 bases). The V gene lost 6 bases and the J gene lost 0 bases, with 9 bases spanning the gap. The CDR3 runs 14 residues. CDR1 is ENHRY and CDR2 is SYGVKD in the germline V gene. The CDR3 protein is CAIRSTGSGNTIYF. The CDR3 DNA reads TGTGCCATCAGGTCCACAGGCTCTGGAAACACCATATATTTT.

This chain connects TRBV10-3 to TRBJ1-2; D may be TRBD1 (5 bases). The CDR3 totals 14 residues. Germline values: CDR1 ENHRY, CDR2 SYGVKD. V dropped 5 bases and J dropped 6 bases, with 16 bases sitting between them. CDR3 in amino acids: CAISHTGRMNGYTF. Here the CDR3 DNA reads TGTGCCATCAGTCACACGGGACGGATGAATGGCTACACCTTC.